This T cell receptor beta chain was captured in a study of OX40 agonist ivuxolimab in advanced cancers. Background on the study: Past anti-PD-1, anti-PD-L1 or anti-CTLA-4 therapy was accepted, and roughly 38% had received some.

Study results and limitations: The authors did not determine the antigen specificity of the expanded peripheral T cells. At doses 0.1 to 3.0 mg/kg, CD4+ and CD8+ clones expanded.

This CDR3 has 14 amino acids. Germline CDR1 and CDR2: WSHSY and SAAADI. V was pared by 8 bases and J by 0 bases, with 13 bases between. Clones were sequenced by immunoSEQ multiplex PCR, and TCRdb holds only the in-frame ones, with some missing. The table shows roughly 80,000 clones, with roughly 86% occurring only once. For this clone: The antigen is not known.

Sequenced here: CD4+ or CD8+ T cells sorted from blood, sampled in a trial of the OX40 agonist ivuxolimab. The receptor was isolated from an adult with an advanced solid tumor such as melanoma, head and neck, liver or kidney cancer. The chain employs TRBV10-2 and TRBJ1-1; D is undetermined. CDR3 region: CASRGAQMNTEAFF. Written as DNA, the CDR3 is TGCGCCAGCCGAGGAGCACAGATGAACACTGAAGCTTTCTTT.